The T cell receptor (beta chain) described here comes from a study of T cells in narcolepsy. Study summary: Patients with NT1 or NT2 and healthy control donors were enrolled.

Libraries were prepared by immunoSEQ multiplex PCR; TCRdb keeps only in-frame clonotypes and omits some of them. The sample consists of approximately 9,400 clones, 70% of them appearing once. As regards this clone: Its specificity is unknown.

The study's findings and limits: Comparing one patient's CSF and blood CD4+ clonotypes highlighted HCRT- and TRIB2-specific autoreactive clonotypes. Autoreactive clonotypes reportedly recurred in blood of same and different patients, not controls.

Germline values: CDR1 SGHTA, CDR2 FQGNSA. The V segment lost 5 bases and the J segment 7 bases; nucleotides outside the gene matches: 6. The CDR3 extends over 13 amino acids. The sequence derives from a human donor with narcolepsy. The gene calls are TRBV7-2 and TRBJ1-1; 8 bases are shared with TRBD1. Sequences were obtained from CD45RA- memory CD8+ T cells from PBMCs. Here the CDR3 DNA reads TGTGCCAGCAGCCGAGACAGGGGAGGTGAAGCTTTCTTT. Residues: CASSRDRGGEAFF.